Listed here are 10 T cell receptor beta chains from one sample, sequenced in a study of prognosis after radiotherapy for stage I lung cancer. Multiplex PCR, run in two rounds, amplified TCR beta CDR3 from genomic DNA. Initially, in first-round PCR, primers specific to each TRBV and TRBJ gene were used. TCRdb reprocessed the multiplex PCR reads with MiXCR, giving one entry per CDR3 protein. The sample holds around 26,000 distinct CDR3 sequences, 46% seen once. The starting material was PBMCs, obtained before or after stereotactic body radiation therapy (not recorded which). The origin of the receptors is a donor over 45 with non-small cell lung cancer.

This clonotype showed up just a few times. With a far larger clone one base away, a read error is the likely cause. The rearrangement joins TRBV6-1 to TRBJ1-1, with 9 bases identical to TRBD1. This CDR3 is built from 14 residues. Germline assignment: CDR1 MNHNS and CDR2 SASEGT. After removal of 1 base from V and 4 bases from J, the junction contained 1 base not matched to a gene. CDR3 in DNA: TGTGCCAGCAGTGAAGGGACAGGGGTCACTGAAGCTTTCTTT. Protein product: CASSEGTGVTEAFF.

The chain has TRBV12-3 or TRBV12-4 and TRBJ2-2; 8 bases match TRBD1. The CDR3 has 16 amino acids. V lost 7 bases to trimming and J lost 1 base; unmatched junction nucleotides: 8. The CDR3 DNA reads TGTGCCAGCACTCCAAGTGACAGGGGGAACACCGGGGAGCTGTTTTTT. Translation: CASTPSDRGNTGELFF.

On this clonotype itself: Since a much larger clone is just one base distant, this may be a read error. The rearrangement uses TRBV12-3 or TRBV12-4 and TRBJ2-6; 7 nucleotides agree with TRBD1. The CDR3 covers 16 residues. The CDR3 bases are TGTGCCAGCAGCCGGGACAGTGTACCTGGGTCCAACGTCCTGACTTTC. Encoded protein: CASSRDSVPGSNVLTF.

This clonotype was recorded once. The chain employs TRBV27 and TRBJ1-3; 10 bases agree with TRBD1. J lost 4 bases, V lost 6 bases, and 15 bases had no gene match. CDR3 length: 18 residues. CDR1 MNHEY and CDR2 SMNVEV come from the germline V gene (reference sequence). The CDR3 loop reads CASSPLGIGTGAGNTIYF. CDR3 DNA sequence: TGTGCCAGCAGCCCCCTTGGTATCGGGACAGGGGCCGGAAACACCATATATTTT.

About this clonotype: A far larger clone is only one base removed, so a read error is likely. The chain combines TRBV6-9 with TRBJ2-7; D is unresolved. CDR1 MNHGY and CDR2 SVAAGI come from the germline V gene. Between the trimmed V and J ends, which lost 3 bases and 0 bases, there was a span of 6 bases. The CDR3 loop spans 13 amino acids. The CDR3 is CASSYASSYEQYF. The CDR3 nucleotides are TGTGCCAGCAGTTACGCCAGCTCCTACGAGCAGTACTTC.

A note on this clonotype: This may come from a read error, since a much larger clone is one base off. The chain has TRBV6-1 and TRBJ1-6; D is unclear. Trimming shortened V by 8 bases and J by 6 bases, and 17 bases separated the two germline ends. The CDR3 sequence is 15 residues long. Germline V gene sequence: CDR1 MNHNS, CDR2 SASEGT. Here the CDR3 DNA reads TGTGCCAGCGTTTGTGCCCCCCGGGGTAATTCACCCCTCCACTTT. This encodes CASVCAPRGNSPLHF.

This clonotype was picked up many times. This CDR3 reads CASSLLMAGEKLFF. CDR3 in DNA: TGTGCCAGCAGCTTACTCATGGCGGGTGAAAAACTGTTTTTT. The chain has TRBV7-2 and TRBJ1-4, with D hard to call. Looked up from germline, CDR1 is SGHTA and CDR2 is FQGNSA. Trimming removed 2 bases from V and 7 bases from J, with 11 bases in between. This CDR3 is built from 14 residues. Based on the CDR3 plus reference TRBV7-2 and TRBJ1-4, the full variable domain is GAGVSQSPSNKVTEKGKDVELRCDPISGHTALYWYRQSLGQGLEFLIYFQGNSAPDKSGLPSDRFSAERTGGSVSTLTIQRTQQEDSAVYLCASSLLMAGEKLFFGSGTQLSVL.

As regards this clonotype: A read error may be the cause here, since a much bigger clone is one base away. The chain joins TRBV4-2 to TRBJ2-1, with D maybe TRBD2 (5 bases). The CDR3 is 12 amino acids. Germline assignment: CDR1 LGHNA and CDR2 YNFKEQ. CDR3 DNA sequence: TGTGCCAGCATCCAAGAGGGTGCTGAGCAGTTCTTC. As protein: CASIQEGAEQFF.

This clonotype counts as medium-sized. The rearrangement joins TRBV28 to TRBJ2-2; D may be TRBD1 or TRBD2 (5 bases each). The CDR3 has 14 residues. CDR1 and CDR2 (germline): MDHEN, SYDVKM. The ends were cut back, 3 bases at V and 2 bases at J, with 7 bases in the middle. The chain's CDR3 is CASSFRDNTGELFF. The CDR3 DNA follows: TGTGCCAGCAGTTTTCGGGACAACACCGGGGAGCTGTTTTTT.

The V gene is TRBV20-1, the J gene TRBJ1-6, with unresolved D. This CDR3 is 13 amino acids long. Germline V gene sequence: CDR1 DFQATT, CDR2 SNEGSKA (reference sequence). V was pared by 3 bases and J by 7 bases, with 10 bases between. The chain's CDR3 is CSASPGSNSPLHF. The CDR3, as DNA: TGCAGTGCTAGCCCAGGCTCAAATTCACCCCTCCACTTT.